This T cell receptor (beta chain) was recorded in a study of cytomegalovirus exposure and HLA in healthy donors. Study results and limitations: Clonal expansion, a later analysis showed, was greater in HLA-associated TCR beta chains than in equally common others. Fewer N-insertions than the 666-donor mean were reportedly shown by an Asian-associated ancestry cluster in a later analysis. It has been reported that TCR beta sequences accurately predicted the HLA-A and HLA-B alleles of most subjects.

The PCR made use of 60 Vbeta and 13 Jbeta primers. Clones were sequenced by immunoSEQ multiplex PCR, and TCRdb holds only the in-frame ones, with some missing. The sample records over 100,000 clones, 70% to 90% being singletons. Turning to this clone: The antigen remains unidentified.

The germline V gene has CDR1 LNHDA and CDR2 SQIVND (reference sequence). Trimming took off 3 bases at V and 10 bases at J, with 12 bases between the two ends. This CDR3 is built from 12 residues. The chain recombines TRBV19 with TRBJ1-1; a weak D match, TRBD1 (6 bases). Sequenced sample: PBMCs. The sequence derives from a man in his forties in good health and CMV-seronegative. CDR3 sequence reads: CASSIRGARAFF. CDR3 bases: TGTGCCAGTAGTATCCGGGGGGCGAGAGCTTTCTTT.